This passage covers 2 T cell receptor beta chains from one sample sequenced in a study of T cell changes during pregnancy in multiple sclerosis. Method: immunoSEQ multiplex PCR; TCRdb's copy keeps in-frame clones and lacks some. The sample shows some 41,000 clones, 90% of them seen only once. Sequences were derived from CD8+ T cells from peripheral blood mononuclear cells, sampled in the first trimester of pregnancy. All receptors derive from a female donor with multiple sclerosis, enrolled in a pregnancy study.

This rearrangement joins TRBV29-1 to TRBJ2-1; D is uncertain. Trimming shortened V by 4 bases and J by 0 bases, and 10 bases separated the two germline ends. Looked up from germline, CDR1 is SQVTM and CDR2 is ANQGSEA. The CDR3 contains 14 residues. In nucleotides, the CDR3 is TGCAGCGTTGGTCGCCCGAGCTCCTACAATGAGCAGTTCTTC. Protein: CSVGRPSSYNEQFF.

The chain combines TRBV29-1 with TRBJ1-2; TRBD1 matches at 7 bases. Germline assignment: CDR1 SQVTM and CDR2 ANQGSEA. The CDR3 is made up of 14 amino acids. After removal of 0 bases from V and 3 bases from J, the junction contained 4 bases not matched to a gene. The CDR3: CSVEEGGTDYGYTF. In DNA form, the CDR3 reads TGCAGCGTTGAAGAGGGCGGGACAGACTATGGCTACACCTTC.